The 5 T cell receptor beta chains below all came from one sample that was sequenced in a study of T-cell reconstitution after alpha-beta-depleted transplantation in children (dated by TCRdb to about 2016). The library was obtained by PCR. TCRdb lists the instrument as Illumina HiSeq 2500. To normalize quantification of the TCRbeta repertoire, the TCR libraries were built with molecular barcoding that relied on unique molecular identifiers. The public reads were reanalyzed by TCRdb: fastp trimming at Q25, MiXCR alignment, in-frame beta chains only. All rows with the same CDR3 protein become a single entry with the most common DNA and genes. This sample lists about 600,000 distinct CDR3 sequences; approximately 13% were detected once. Around 2.2% of the sample is taken by the ten largest. In the paper's terms, the treatment or condition label means: allogeneic hematopoietic cell transplantation with graft depleted of TCRalphabeta T cells and CD19 B cells.

Source: PBMCs, mostly from graft donor cells, taken 360 days after TCRalphabeta/CD19-depleted stem cell transplant. Source of these receptors: a male patient aged 5 to 17 who had a stem cell transplant for acute myeloid leukemia, so the T cells may come from the graft donor.

Ten or more counts support this clonotype. J is TRBJ2-7 and V is TRBV7-8; 13 nucleotides agree with TRBD2. Germline V gene data show CDR1 as SGHVS and CDR2 as FQNEAQ. V lost 3 bases to trimming and J lost 0 bases; unmatched junction nucleotides: 2. CDR3 length: 16 residues. DNA for the CDR3: TGTGCCAGCAGCTTCGGGACTAGCGGGGCCTCCTACGAGCAGTACTTC. Protein: CASSFGTSGASYEQYF.

This clonotype was observed once. The rearrangement uses TRBV20-1 and TRBJ2-7, with a tentative D call TRBD2 (7 bases). This CDR3 spans 14 amino acids. Germline values: CDR1 DFQATT, CDR2 SNEGSKA (reference sequence). Deletions cut 3 bases from V and 0 bases from J, with 12 bases between. As DNA, the CDR3 is TGCAGTGCTAGCGGAGGGGGGGGCTCCTACGAGCAGTACTTC. Its protein is CSASGGGGSYEQYF.

This clonotype came up a few times. The chain joins TRBV27 to TRBJ2-2, with 7 bases that match TRBD1. This CDR3 spans 17 amino acids. The trim removed 6 bases at V and 0 bases at J, leaving 10 bases unmatched. From germline, CDR1 is MNHEY and CDR2 SMNVEV (reference sequence). This CDR3 is CASSLWGQGANTGELFF. The CDR3 DNA sequence: TGTGCCAGCAGCCTATGGGGTCAGGGGGCGAACACCGGGGAGCTGTTTTTT.

The chain carries TRBV5-1 and TRBJ2-1; TRBD2 matches at 11 bases. From germline, CDR1 is SGHRS and CDR2 YFSETQ. The CDR3 has 16 residues. V gave up 4 bases and J gave up 0 bases; unmatched junction bases: 3. The DNA for the CDR3 is TGCGCCAGCAGCGGGACTAGCGGTAGCTCCTACAATGAGCAGTTCTTC. This translates into CASSGTSGSSYNEQFF.

V usage is TRBV15 and J usage is TRBJ1-1; 9 bases fit TRBD1. The CDR3 loop spans 16 amino acids. Per germline, CDR1 LNHNV and CDR2 YYDKDF (reference sequence). Unmatched junction bases numbered 9, after V lost 2 bases and J lost 5 bases. CDR3 protein: CATSRPTQGARTEAFF. The CDR3 nucleotides read TGTGCCACCAGCAGACCTACACAGGGGGCGCGGACTGAAGCTTTCTTT.